Each of the 32 T cell receptor beta chains below was sequenced from the same sample in a study of blood T cell repertoires in COVID-19. The table came from immunoSEQ multiplex PCR; TCRdb's copy has only in-frame clones and leaves some out. The table records about 25,000 clones, around 88% of them present only once. Sequenced sample: peripheral blood. The receptors derive from a human donor with active COVID-19. The donor label of this sample is uncertain.

V usage is TRBV28 and J usage is TRBJ1-2; 7 nucleotides match TRBD1. The germline gives CDR1 MDHEN, CDR2 SYDVKM. CDR3 length: 15 amino acids. Trimming took 6 bases from V and 4 from J; bases not matched to a gene: 11. This CDR3 is CASRAGGNQPYGYTF. CDR3 DNA sequence: TGTGCCAGCAGAGCAGGGGGAAATCAACCCTATGGCTACACCTTC.

This rearrangement joins TRBV11-3 to TRBJ2-2, with unresolved D. V lost 3 bases and J lost 3, with 5 bases in between. Germline loops: CDR1 SGHNT, CDR2 YENEEA. This CDR3 has 13 residues. CDR3 DNA sequence: TGTGCCAGCAGCTTCGAGTACACCGGGGAGCTGTTTTTT. Its translation is CASSFEYTGELFF.

V gene TRBV11-3 combines with J gene TRBJ2-1; a possible D gene is TRBD1 (6 bases). This CDR3 is 13 amino acids long. Trimming removed 2 bases at V and 5 bases at J, with 7 bases between. CDR1 SGHNT and CDR2 YENEEA come from the germline V gene. The CDR3 DNA reads TGTGCCAGCAGCTTAAGGGGGAACAATGAGCAGTTCTTC. Translating gives CASSLRGNNEQFF.

V usage is TRBV28 and J usage is TRBJ2-1; D is possibly TRBD1 (5 bases). The CDR3 contains 13 residues. Germline CDR1 reads MDHEN; CDR2 reads SYDVKM. V gave up 6 bases and J gave up 9 bases, with 15 bases separating them. Here the CDR3 reads CASSVTDIGEQFF. CDR3 coding DNA: TGTGCCAGCAGCGTGACAGACATCGGTGAGCAGTTCTTC.

The chain has TRBV7-8 and TRBJ2-1; 8 nucleotides agree with TRBD1. The CDR3 runs 19 residues. The V gene's germline CDR1 is SGHVS and CDR2 FQNEAQ. J lost 9 bases, V lost 5 bases, and 24 bases had no gene match. The CDR3, as DNA: TGTGCCAGCAGCCAAGGGACAGGCCCCTTAGGGGGTCGGCGAAGTGAGCAGTTCTTC. Translation: CASSQGTGPLGGRRSEQFF.

This clone was observed a single time. V gene TRBV19 combines with J gene TRBJ1-4; D perhaps matches TRBD1 (5 bases). This CDR3 has 15 residues. Looked up from germline, CDR1 is LNHDA and CDR2 is SQIVND (reference sequence). Between the trimmed V and J ends, which lost 4 bases and 0 bases, there was a span of 9 bases. The chain's CDR3 is CASSTREATNEKLFF. The CDR3, as DNA: TGTGCCAGTAGTACCAGGGAAGCAACTAATGAAAAACTGTTTTTT.

The DNA of the CDR3 is TGCGCCAGCAGCTTTAGGATCGGGAGCTCAAGCACAGATACGCAGTATTTT. Its translation: CASSFRIGSSSTDTQYF. The rearrangement joins TRBV5-1 to TRBJ2-3, with D perhaps TRBD2 (6 bases). Germline CDR1 and CDR2: SGHRS and YFSETQ. The CDR3 sequence is 17 residues long. V was shortened by 2 bases and J by 0 bases, with 16 bases between the two germline ends.

This clone was found once. The CDR3 coding sequence is TGTGCCAGCAAAACAAGTCCTGGTGAAAAACTGTTTTTT. This sequence encodes CASKTSPGEKLFF. V gene TRBV5-5 combines with J gene TRBJ1-4; D not resolved. CDR3 size: 13 residues. V lost 6 bases to trimming and J lost 7 bases, with 13 bases between them. Germline assignment: CDR1 SGHKS and CDR2 YYEKEE (reference sequence).

The rearrangement uses TRBV24-1 and TRBJ1-1, with D perhaps TRBD1 (5 bases). This CDR3 region has 13 residues. V lost 7 bases, J lost 6 bases, and 14 bases lay in between. Germline V gene lookup returns CDR1 KGHDR and CDR2 SFDVKD. CDR3 amino acids: CATSPGLSSEAFF. CDR3 in DNA: TGTGCCACCAGCCCAGGGCTCAGCTCTGAAGCTTTCTTT.

V and J are TRBV2 and TRBJ2-7; possible D gene TRBD2, 5 bases. V was shortened by 5 bases and J by 1 base, with 9 bases between the two germline ends. The CDR3 length is 13 residues. CDR1 is SNHLY, CDR2 FYNNEI, per germline. The CDR3 bases are TGTGCCAGCAGTTCCGGGGTATCCTACGAGCAGTACTTC. Translation gives CASSSGVSYEQYF.

The CDR3 loop reads CASSEIRQGNEQFF. The DNA of the CDR3 is TGTGCCAGCAGTGAAATACGACAGGGCAATGAGCAGTTCTTC. This chain connects TRBV2 to TRBJ2-1; 7 bases are a match to TRBD1. This CDR3 contains 14 residues. V lost 2 bases and J lost 6; bases outside the gene matches: 4. The germline V gene has CDR1 SNHLY and CDR2 FYNNEI.

V usage is TRBV7-8 and J usage is TRBJ1-5, with no clear D. Germline values: CDR1 SGHVS, CDR2 FQNEAQ. V was pared by 6 bases and J by 6 bases, with 24 bases between. The CDR3 has 17 amino acids. The CDR3 coding sequence is TGTGCCAGCAGGTCCGGGAGGGTTGGAGTGGGATCTCAGCCCCAGCATTTT. Protein sequence: CASRSGRVGVGSQPQHF.

This clone showed up just once. This chain links TRBV5-4 with TRBJ2-2; TRBD1 matches at 9 bases. This CDR3 spans 16 amino acids. The V gene's germline CDR1 is SGHNT and CDR2 YYREEE (reference sequence). V lost 1 base and J lost 9; bases outside the gene matches: 10. DNA for the CDR3: TGTGCCAGCAGCTTGACGGGACAGGGTGGTCTGCGGGAGCTGTTTTTT. It encodes CASSLTGQGGLRELFF.

This chain connects TRBV30 to TRBJ2-1; 10 nucleotides line up with TRBD2. Germline V gene sequence: CDR1 GTSNPN, CDR2 SVGIG (reference sequence). The CDR3 spans 18 residues. V trimming: 0 bases; J trimming: 0 bases; junction bases outside the gene matches: 8. The CDR3, as DNA: TGTGCCTGGAGTGTACTAGCGGGAATCCGCAGCTCCTACAATGAGCAGTTCTTC. Protein sequence: CAWSVLAGIRSSYNEQFF.

The J gene is TRBJ2-1, the V gene TRBV29-1, with unresolved D. Trimming shortened V by 2 bases and J by 4 bases, and 3 bases separated the two germline ends. This CDR3 spans 11 amino acids. The V gene's germline CDR1 is SQVTM and CDR2 ANQGSEA. The CDR3 nucleotides read TGCAGCGTTGAATTATACAATGAGCAGTTCTTC. It translates to CSVELYNEQFF.

The chain employs TRBV10-3 and TRBJ2-5; a possible D gene is TRBD1 (6 bases). Per the germline V gene, CDR1 is ENHRY and CDR2 is SYGVKD. The CDR3 has 17 residues. The V end lost 6 bases, the J end lost 0 bases, and 20 bases lay between the germline ends. The CDR3 bases are TGTGCCATCAGCGCGGGTACCCAAGGGGGTTACCAAGAGACCCAGTACTTC. Its translation: CAISAGTQGGYQETQYF.

The gene calls are TRBV21-1 and TRBJ1-1; the listed D gene, TRBD1, was not tested against the DNA. TRBV21-1 is labeled a pseudogene. The CDR3 covers 17 residues. The CDR3 region has the DNA TGTGCCAGCAGCGGAAGCGAGACAGGGGCCGTGAACACTGAAGCTTTCTTT. It codes for CASSGSETGAVNTEAFF.

The J gene is TRBJ2-1, the V gene TRBV6-5; 7 bases map to TRBD2. V lost 6 bases to trimming and J lost 7 bases; unmatched junction nucleotides: 12. CDR3 length: 15 amino acids. Germline CDR1 and CDR2: MNHEY and SVGAGI. The CDR3: CASRTAGLAENEQFF. CDR3 sequence (DNA): TGTGCCAGCAGGACCGCCGGGCTAGCGGAAAATGAGCAGTTCTTC.

This clone was recorded a few times. V and J are TRBV18 and TRBJ2-2; D not certain. CDR3 size: 14 residues. V was shortened by 2 bases and J by 4 bases, with 8 bases between the two germline ends. Germline CDR1 is KGHSH and CDR2 is LQKENI. The CDR3 DNA follows: TGTGCCAGCTCACCATCCCGCGGCACCGGGGAGCTGTTTTTT. This codes for CASSPSRGTGELFF.

In its sample, this clone was seen once. The V call is TRBV28, the J call TRBJ2-7; 7 bases are shared with TRBD1. V trimming: 5 bases; J trimming: 4 bases; junction bases outside the gene matches: 20. Looked up from germline, CDR1 is MDHEN and CDR2 is SYDVKM. The CDR3 extends over 18 amino acids. The CDR3 protein is CASSPIPYSDRVGYEQYF. DNA of the CDR3: TGTGCCAGCAGTCCGATTCCCTATAGCGACAGGGTTGGTTACGAGCAGTACTTC.

This clone was detected once. The genes are TRBV12-5 and TRBJ1-3, with D possibly being TRBD1 (5 bases). V lost 2 bases, J lost 0 bases, and 11 bases lay in between. This CDR3 is 16 amino acids long. Germline loops: CDR1 LGHNT, CDR2 FRNRAP. The CDR3, as DNA: TGTGCTAGTGGTTTGAGAACAGGCGTCTCTGGAAACACCATATATTTT. Translating gives CASGLRTGVSGNTIYF.

J is TRBJ2-2 and V is TRBV2; 11 nucleotides line up with TRBD2. The CDR3 has 20 residues. Per germline, CDR1 SNHLY and CDR2 FYNNEI. The trim removed 4 bases at V and 5 bases at J, leaving 18 bases unmatched. CDR3 coding DNA: TGTGCCAGCAGTGTAGTCCCCTTACTAGCGGGAGATTTGAGTACCGGGGAGCTGTTTTTT. It yields the protein CASSVVPLLAGDLSTGELFF.

The chain recombines TRBV18 with TRBJ2-7, with 7 bases fitting TRBD2. CDR1 is KGHSH and CDR2 is LQKENI in the germline V gene. CDR3 size: 16 residues. The V and J ends lost 3 bases and 3 bases, in that order; junction bases with no gene match: 11. The CDR3 DNA reads TGTGCCAGCTCACCGCCGGGGCTAGCGGCGTACTACGAGCAGTACTTC. It codes for CASSPPGLAAYYEQYF.

The J gene is TRBJ1-4, the V gene TRBV30; a weak D match, TRBD1 (5 bases). The CDR3 extends over 15 amino acids. Trimming cost V 0 bases and J 8 bases, with 16 bases left between them. CDR1 is GTSNPN, CDR2 SVGIG, per germline (reference sequence). CDR3 in amino acids: CAWSVRGGAREKLFF. The CDR3 DNA follows: TGTGCCTGGAGTGTACGGGGCGGGGCTCGCGAAAAACTGTTTTTT.

The chain is built from TRBV28 and TRBJ2-7, with 9 bases lining up with TRBD1. With 8 bases clipped from V and 4 bases from J, the junction kept 6 bases outside the gene matches. The CDR3 is made up of 13 amino acids. Germline assignment: CDR1 MDHEN and CDR2 SYDVKM. CDR3 residues: CASRTTGGYEQYF. The CDR3 coding sequence is TGTGCCAGCCGTACGACAGGGGGTTACGAGCAGTACTTC.

The CDR3 DNA reads TGTGCCAGCAGTTACCTGGGACTAGCGGAACAAGAGACCCAGTACTTC. Translated: CASSYLGLAEQETQYF. The rearrangement joins TRBV6-5 to TRBJ2-5, with TRBD2 identical over 11 bases. Trimming took 2 bases from V and 2 from J; bases not matched to a gene: 4. Germline V gene lookup returns CDR1 MNHEY and CDR2 SVGAGI. The length of the CDR3 is 16 residues.

The chain links TRBV9 to TRBJ2-1; 7 bases are a match to TRBD2. The CDR3 is 15 amino acids. The J segment lost 6 bases and the V segment lost 0 bases, leaving 6 bases of the junction unmatched. Germline CDR1 is SGDLS and CDR2 is YYNGEE. The CDR3 protein is CASSVAPSGPNEQFF. Here the CDR3 DNA reads TGTGCCAGCAGCGTAGCTCCTAGCGGCCCCAATGAGCAGTTCTTC. Complete variable domain (other parts from reference TRBV9 and TRBJ2-1): DSGVTQTPKHLITATGQRVTLRCSPRSGDLSVYWYQQSLDQGLQFLIQYYNGEERAKGNILERFSAQQFPDLHSELNLSSLELGDSALYFCASSVAPSGPNEQFFGPGTRLTVL.

The chain is built from TRBV7-9 and TRBJ2-5, with TRBD1 identical over 9 bases. The CDR3 has 15 amino acids. Unmatched junction bases numbered 9, after V lost 5 bases and J lost 5 bases. Germline V gives CDR1 SEHNR, CDR2 FQNEAQ (reference sequence). In DNA, the CDR3 is TGTGCCAGCAGCGTAAGGACAGGGGTCAGGGAGACCCAGTACTTC. Amino acids: CASSVRTGVRETQYF.

The chain employs TRBV6-5 and TRBJ1-2, with 7 bases that match TRBD1. Germline-derived CDR1 and CDR2 are MNHEY and SVGAGI. Germline trimming cut 4 bases from V and 7 bases from J; bases unmatched to any gene: 3. This CDR3 comprises 12 residues. The CDR3 loop reads CASSSRGLGYTF. The CDR3 DNA sequence: TGTGCCAGCAGTTCAAGGGGGCTTGGCTACACCTTC.

This clone was found once. The chain links TRBV7-3 to TRBJ1-2, with 10 bases that match TRBD1. Germline V CDR1 and CDR2: SGHTA, FQGTGA. The length of the CDR3 is 17 residues. V shed 0 bases, J shed 1 base, and the junction held 5 bases outside the gene matches. CDR3 amino acids: CASSLTPTGGLNYGYTF. CDR3 nucleotides: TGTGCCAGCAGCTTAACCCCGACAGGGGGCCTTAACTATGGCTACACCTTC.

This CDR3 reads CASSYGRDTEAFF. Written as DNA, the CDR3 is TGTGCCAGCAGTTATGGCAGGGACACTGAAGCTTTCTTT. The chain employs TRBV6-5 and TRBJ1-1; the D gene is possibly TRBD1 (5 bases). The CDR3 extends over 13 amino acids. The V gene lost 3 bases and the J gene lost 3 bases, with 8 bases spanning the gap. Germline CDR1 reads MNHEY; CDR2 reads SVGAGI.

The genes are TRBV5-5 and TRBJ1-1; D possibly corresponds to TRBD1 (5 bases). The V and J ends lost 0 bases and 4 bases respectively, with 10 bases between them. CDR1 and CDR2 (germline): SGHKS, YYEKEE (reference sequence). This CDR3 region has 14 residues. Here the CDR3 DNA reads TGTGCCAGCAGCTTGGGCAGGGCCAGCACTGAAGCTTTCTTT. It translates to CASSLGRASTEAFF.